The T cell receptor beta chain under discussion was sequenced for a study of shared clonotypes between healthy human individuals. Study conclusions and caveats: In general, naive subsets displayed greater estimated richness than memory subsets did.

Details on this clone: Its antigen is currently unknown.

Sequenced by immunoSEQ multiplex PCR; TCRdb stores in-frame clones only, minus some. The sample gives roughly 400,000 clones, around 96% of which show up once; 0.32% is in the top ten. The material sequenced was memory CD8+ T cells sorted from blood. Subset denoted: CD45RO+ cells pooled with CCR7-negative TemRA cells. This TCR came from a man aged 25 to 40 in good health.

CDR3 residues: CASSNLAFSYEQYF. CDR3 in DNA: TGCGCCAGCAGCAACCTAGCTTTTTCCTACGAGCAGTACTTC. The V and J genes are TRBV10-1 and TRBJ2-7; D is perhaps TRBD2 (5 bases). The CDR3 totals 14 residues. V lost 6 bases to trimming and J lost 1 base, with 13 bases between them. The V gene's germline CDR1 is WNHNN and CDR2 SYGVQD (reference sequence).